One and the same sample provided the 28 T cell receptor beta chains below, sequenced in a study of blood T cell repertoires in COVID-19 (dated by TCRdb to about 2020). The library came from the immunoSEQ multiplex PCR assay. TCRdb carries this immuneACCESS record with in-frame sequences only. Its versions omit some clonotypes, under half of them owing to an unresolved V gene in the studies checked, with the rest unexplained. Recorded for this sample are some 150,000 clones; approximately 85% of them occurred a single time. Less than 4.5% of the sample is taken by the ten largest. Sequencing was done on a sample of peripheral blood. The receptors shown here come from a woman aged 80 or over with acute or convalescent COVID-19.

V gene TRBV28 combines with J gene TRBJ2-5; TRBD2 matches at 7 bases. This CDR3 is built from 13 residues. The germline V gene has CDR1 MDHEN and CDR2 SYDVKM. The V and J ends lost 7 bases and 4 bases, in that order; junction bases with no gene match: 6. CDR3 DNA: TGTGCCAGCACGGCGGGGGTAGGAGAGACCCAGTACTTC. Encoded protein: CASTAGVGETQYF.

The chain employs TRBV5-1 and TRBJ1-5; maybe TRBD1 (6 bases). The CDR3 extends over 13 amino acids. The germline CDR1 and CDR2 sequences are SGHRS and YFSETQ. The V end lost 2 bases, the J end lost 8 bases, and 11 bases lay between the germline ends. The CDR3 coding sequence is TGCGCCAGCAGCTTAACAGGGTTAGAGCCCCAGCATTTT. This codes for CASSLTGLEPQHF.

V usage is TRBV19 and J usage is TRBJ1-5; TRBD1 aligns across 8 bases. CDR1 LNHDA and CDR2 SQIVND come from the germline V gene (reference sequence). Trimming took 6 bases from V and 7 from J; bases not matched to a gene: 5. The CDR3 totals 13 residues. CDR3 protein: CASRDRGRQPQHF. The DNA for the CDR3 is TGTGCCAGTAGAGACAGGGGACGGCAGCCCCAGCATTTT.

V and J are TRBV13 and TRBJ2-1; maybe TRBD1 (6 bases). V shed 5 bases and J shed 4 bases, with 12 bases lying between them. Germline V CDR1 and CDR2: PRHDT, FYEKMQ (reference sequence). The CDR3 is made up of 14 amino acids. This CDR3 reads CASSIGTGYNEQFF. The CDR3 DNA follows: TGTGCCAGCAGCATCGGAACAGGGTACAATGAGCAGTTCTTC.

This chain links TRBV2 with TRBJ2-5; D is ambiguous. The germline V and J ends were trimmed by 8 bases and 4 bases, with 17 bases remaining between them. This CDR3 has 14 amino acids. Germline CDR1 and CDR2: SNHLY and FYNNEI. The CDR3 sequence is CASSIGPTGETQYF. DNA of the CDR3: TGTGCCAGCTCCATTGGCCCTACGGGAGAGACCCAGTACTTC.

The chain recombines TRBV28 with TRBJ2-1; D is possibly TRBD2 (6 bases). This CDR3 region has 13 residues. Germline CDR1 and CDR2: MDHEN and SYDVKM. The V end lost 5 bases, the J end lost 9 bases, and 14 bases lay between the germline ends. The CDR3 DNA reads TGTGCCAGCAGTCGCTGGACTAAACCTGAGCAGTTCTTC. This sequence encodes CASSRWTKPEQFF. Full variable domain (outside the CDR3, taken from reference TRBV28 and TRBJ2-1): DVKVTQSSRYLVKRTGEKVFLECVQDMDHENMFWYRQDPGLGLRLIYFSYDVKMKEKGDIPEGYSVSREKKERFSLILESASTNQTSMYLCASSRWTKPEQFFGPGTRLTVL.

This chain uses TRBV12-3 or TRBV12-4 with TRBJ2-5; maybe TRBD2 (6 bases). V lost 3 bases, J lost 3 bases, and 8 bases lay in between. There are 13 residues in the CDR3. The chain's CDR3 is CASSFRGKETQYF. The CDR3 coding sequence is TGTGCCAGCAGTTTTCGGGGGAAAGAGACCCAGTACTTC.

The CDR3 nucleotides read TGCGCCAGCAGCTCACAGGGGGCCCAAGAGCAGTTCTTC. Translated, it gives CASSSQGAQEQFF. V usage is TRBV5-1 and J usage is TRBJ2-1, with TRBD1 identical over 9 bases. Trimming removed 3 bases from V and 10 bases from J; junction bases left unmatched: 5. There are 13 residues in the CDR3. Germline CDR1 SGHRS, CDR2 YFSETQ.

This clone was recorded a few times. The chain recombines TRBV6-5 with TRBJ2-5; 9 positions agree with TRBD2. The V gene's germline CDR1 is MNHEY and CDR2 SVGAGI. The CDR3 runs 13 residues. V dropped 6 bases and J dropped 5; count of bases not matched to a gene: 4. The CDR3 loop is CASSPSGRETQYF. The CDR3, as DNA: TGTGCCAGCAGCCCCAGCGGGAGGGAGACCCAGTACTTC.

The chain has TRBV2 and TRBJ2-2, with D unclear. This CDR3 is 14 amino acids long. CDR1 SNHLY and CDR2 FYNNEI come from the germline V gene. Trimming left V 2 bases short and J 4 bases short, with 8 bases between. CDR3 residues: CASSETRVTGELFF. The CDR3 DNA sequence: TGTGCCAGCAGTGAAACCCGGGTCACCGGGGAGCTGTTTTTT.

The chain recombines TRBV7-2 with TRBJ1-5; D remains unclear. CDR1 is SGHTA, CDR2 FQGNSA, per germline. V dropped 2 bases and J dropped 6 bases, with 14 bases sitting between them. The CDR3 consists of 15 residues. The CDR3 reads CASSLSSGSRQPQHF. Written as DNA, the CDR3 is TGTGCCAGCAGCTTATCTTCGGGGTCGCGTCAGCCCCAGCATTTT.

This chain connects TRBV4-1 to TRBJ2-7; tentative D call: TRBD1 (5 bases). Germline CDR1 MGHRA, CDR2 YSYEKL. Trimming took off 0 bases at V and 2 bases at J, with 8 bases between the two ends. CDR3 size: 14 residues. CDR3 in amino acids: CASSQETVTYEQYF. The CDR3, as DNA: TGCGCCAGCAGCCAAGAGACAGTAACCTACGAGCAGTACTTC.

This rearrangement joins TRBV4-1 to TRBJ2-3, with 13 bases identical to TRBD2. Germline CDR1 is MGHRA and CDR2 is YSYEKL. CDR3 size: 16 residues. With 4 bases clipped from V and 6 bases from J, the junction kept 7 bases outside the gene matches. CDR3 amino acids: CASSRLAGGSSDTQYF. For the CDR3, the DNA is TGCGCCAGCAGCCGACTAGCGGGGGGTTCCTCGGATACGCAGTATTTT.

The genes are TRBV7-9 and TRBJ1-1; 7 bases match TRBD1. The length of the CDR3 is 13 residues. With 5 bases clipped from V and 7 bases from J, the junction kept 7 bases outside the gene matches. Germline CDR1 is SEHNR and CDR2 is FQNEAQ (reference sequence). The CDR3 bases are TGTGCCAGCAGCCGGGACAGATCATATGAAGCTTTCTTT. This translates into CASSRDRSYEAFF. Together with reference TRBV7-9 and TRBJ1-1, the CDR3 gives the full variable domain: DTGVSQNPRHKITKRGQNVTFRCDPISEHNRLYWYRQTLGQGPEFLTYFQNEAQLEKSRLLSDRFSAERPKGSFSTLEIQRTEQGDSAMYLCASSRDRSYEAFFGQGTRLTVV.

The chain employs TRBV18 and TRBJ2-1; D is perhaps TRBD1 (6 bases). The length of the CDR3 is 15 residues. Germline CDR1 KGHSH, CDR2 LQKENI. Trimming removed 3 bases at V and 4 bases at J, with 13 bases between. Written as DNA, the CDR3 is TGTGCCAGCTCACCCGGTGGGGGCCCGTACAATGAGCAGTTCTTC. As protein: CASSPGGGPYNEQFF.

J is TRBJ1-1 and V is TRBV7-2, with TRBD1 matching over 8 bases. Germline V gene lookup returns CDR1 SGHTA and CDR2 FQGNSA. The CDR3 has 14 residues. The V and J ends lost 3 bases and 1 base, in that order; junction bases with no gene match: 1. In DNA form, the CDR3 reads TGTGCCAGCAGCTTTGGGACAGGGAACACTGAAGCTTTCTTT. Its translation is CASSFGTGNTEAFF.

The genes are TRBV28 and TRBJ2-3, with a tentative D call TRBD2 (6 bases). This CDR3 has 20 amino acids. With 6 bases removed from V and 0 bases from J, the gap between germline ends came to 28 bases. Per the germline V gene, CDR1 is MDHEN and CDR2 is SYDVKM. The CDR3 is CASRGTPKSAGTTSTDTQYF. The CDR3 region has the DNA TGTGCCAGCAGGGGGACCCCTAAGAGTGCGGGAACAACTAGCACAGATACGCAGTATTTT.

The chain combines TRBV19 with TRBJ2-7, with 10 bases fitting TRBD2. The CDR3 contains 17 residues. Germline loops: CDR1 LNHDA, CDR2 SQIVND (reference sequence). The V gene end was trimmed by 3 bases and the J gene end by 5 bases; junction bases not matched to a gene: 13. CDR3 DNA: TGTGCCAGTAGTATCTCCCTTCTAGCGGGAGTCCCCAACGAGCAGTACTTC. Residues: CASSISLLAGVPNEQYF.

This clone was seen a handful of times. The CDR3 DNA follows: TGTGCCACCAGCAGAGATTCAGGGTTCGGTTCACCCCTCCACTTT. Amino acid sequence: CATSRDSGFGSPLHF. The chain combines TRBV15 with TRBJ1-6; possible D gene TRBD1, 5 bases. The CDR3 sequence is 15 residues long. Trimming pared 0 bases from V and 9 bases from J, leaving 12 bases between. In germline, CDR1 is LNHNV, CDR2 YYDKDF (reference sequence). Filled out from reference TRBV15 and TRBJ1-6, the complete variable domain reads DAMVIQNPRYQVTQFGKPVTLSCSQTLNHNVMYWYQQKSSQAPKLLFHYYDKDFNNEADTPDNFQSRRPNTSFCFLDIRSPGLGDTAMYLCATSRDSGFGSPLHFGNGTRLTVT.

The V gene is TRBV4-1, the J gene TRBJ1-5, with D maybe TRBD1 (6 bases). Per germline, CDR1 MGHRA and CDR2 YSYEKL. Trimming removed 4 bases from V and 6 bases from J, with 16 bases in between. The CDR3 is 15 amino acids. CDR3 region: CASSRGHERSQPQHF. DNA for the CDR3: TGCGCCAGCAGCCGGGGACACGAGAGGTCTCAGCCCCAGCATTTT.

The chain employs TRBV7-2 and TRBJ2-7, with D perhaps matching TRBD1 (5 bases). Trimming removed 2 bases at V and 0 bases at J, with 11 bases between. Germline V gives CDR1 SGHTA, CDR2 FQGNSA. The CDR3 loop spans 15 amino acids. CDR3 coding DNA: TGTGCCAGCAGCTTATACAGGCTGAGCTCCTACGAGCAGTACTTC. Translated, it gives CASSLYRLSSYEQYF. Based on the CDR3 plus reference TRBV7-2 and TRBJ2-7, the full variable domain is GAGVSQSPSNKVTEKGKDVELRCDPISGHTALYWYRQSLGQGLEFLIYFQGNSAPDKSGLPSDRFSAERTGGSVSTLTIQRTQQEDSAVYLCASSLYRLSSYEQYFGPGTRLTVT.

This sequence joins TRBV6-4 and TRBJ1-5, with D uncertain. Deletions cut 0 bases from V and 0 bases from J, with 12 bases between. The CDR3 has 17 residues. Germline assignment: CDR1 MRHNA and CDR2 SNTAGT. The CDR3 DNA sequence: TGTGCCAGCAGTGACTCGAAGGACTCAGATAGCAATCAGCCCCAGCATTTT. This codes for CASSDSKDSDSNQPQHF.

The chain recombines TRBV5-1 with TRBJ2-5; D may be TRBD1 (5 bases). Trimming took off 0 bases at V and 3 bases at J, with 12 bases between the two ends. This CDR3 spans 15 amino acids. Germline CDR1 is SGHRS and CDR2 is YFSETQ. The chain's CDR3 is CASSLVGVREETQYF. DNA for the CDR3: TGCGCCAGCAGCTTGGTAGGGGTCCGGGAAGAGACCCAGTACTTC.

This chain uses TRBV10-2 with TRBJ2-7, with 10 bases that match TRBD1. The CDR3 is made up of 19 amino acids. The germline V gene encodes CDR1 WSHSY and CDR2 SAAADI. V trimming: 6 bases; J trimming: 2 bases; junction bases outside the gene matches: 19. The CDR3 loop is CASRLDRGPPFEGPYEQYF. The CDR3 region has the DNA TGCGCCAGCAGACTCGACAGGGGGCCGCCCTTTGAGGGGCCCTACGAGCAGTACTTC.

The chain links TRBV7-6 to TRBJ1-1, with D possibly being TRBD1 (6 bases). Trimming pared 5 bases from V and 1 base from J, leaving 14 bases between. This CDR3 is 15 amino acids long. CDR1 is SGHVS, CDR2 FNYEAQ, per germline. DNA of the CDR3: TGTGCCAGCAGCAAAACAGGGCTCAGGAACACTGAAGCTTTCTTT. Amino acid sequence: CASSKTGLRNTEAFF.

The CDR3 reads CASIGGPGQGISPLHF. As DNA, the CDR3 is TGTGCCAGCATTGGAGGACCGGGACAGGGGATTTCACCCCTCCACTTT. The chain uses TRBV2 and TRBJ1-6, with 10 bases aligning to TRBD1. There are 16 residues in the CDR3. CDR1 is SNHLY, CDR2 FYNNEI, per germline. V shed 7 bases, J shed 9 bases, and the junction held 12 bases outside the gene matches.

The V call is TRBV7-6, the J call TRBJ1-6; no clear D gene. Trimming removed 6 bases from V and 10 bases from J, with 22 bases in between. Germline V gene data show CDR1 as SGHVS and CDR2 as FNYEAQ. CDR3 length: 16 amino acids. Here the CDR3 reads CASSNDAQARRSPLHF. CDR3 sequence (DNA): TGTGCCAGCAGTAACGACGCGCAGGCTAGGAGGTCACCCCTCCACTTT.

This clone was seen more than once but under ten times. This chain links TRBV18 with TRBJ1-1, with 9 nucleotides matching TRBD1. Germline assignment: CDR1 KGHSH and CDR2 LQKENI. Trimming took 3 bases from V and 0 from J; bases not matched to a gene: 23. The CDR3 is made up of 22 amino acids. CDR3 sequence (DNA): TGTGCCAGCTCACCCAAGGGACAGGGCCCTTCGTACGTCCGCACCCTGAACACTGAAGCTTTCTTT. Amino acid sequence: CASSPKGQGPSYVRTLNTEAFF.